Detailed here is one T cell receptor (beta chain). Its antigen is as yet unknown. A read error may produce the germline difference seen at one junction end. The PCR made use of 60 Vbeta and 13 Jbeta primers. Sequenced by immunoSEQ multiplex PCR; TCRdb stores in-frame clones only, minus some. The table has some 85,000 clones, 78% seen once. This entry is derived from a study of cytomegalovirus exposure and HLA in healthy donors. General study findings and limits: TCR sequences were mostly rare, though some public TCRs occurred in many donors. Previous analysis showed most TCR beta V segments were productive about 87% or about 30% of the time.

Source material: PBMCs. This TCR was sampled from a man aged 18 to 30 in good health and CMV-seropositive.

The CDR3 region is CSSSPTQSVAEQYF. The CDR3 DNA follows: TGTTCCAGCAGCCCAACCCAGTCGGTAGCCGAGCAGTACTTC. This rearrangement joins TRBV7-9 to TRBJ2-7; the D is unclear. The CDR3 loop spans 14 amino acids. Germline CDR1 and CDR2: SEHNR and FQNEAQ (reference sequence).